This T cell receptor (beta chain) was recovered during a study of blood T cells in healthy people across ages. The second PCR ran roughly 6 to 11 cycles with a sample-barcoded 5' primer and J-beta primers. From each sample, at least 2.5 million paired-end reads containing CDR3 were obtained. TCRdb reprocessed the 5' RACE reads with MiXCR, giving one entry per CDR3 protein. The repertoire holds some 890,000 distinct CDR3 sequences, with 25% to 35% as singletons. This clonotype was counted many times. What it binds is not known. This CDR3 is built from 14 residues. Germline V gives CDR1 LGHNT, CDR2 FRNRAP. V lost 7 bases and J lost 2, with 15 bases in between. Peripheral blood from each donor was collected in a volume of 8 to 10 milliliters. Study conclusions and caveats: Relative to aged donors, long-lived donors carried more naive CD4+ cells and displayed higher diversity.

These data also featured in a second study, about T cells of mothers and their children. That report adds: For the second PCR, the M1S primer put in sample barcodes and 2-4 random nucleotides.

J is TRBJ2-7 and V is TRBV12-5; no clear D gene. The source of this sequence is a woman aged 40-49 years in good health. The material sequenced was blood. CDR3 sequence: CASAPQGVPYEQYF. CDR3 in DNA: TGTGCTAGTGCCCCTCAAGGCGTCCCCTACGAGCAGTACTTC. The variable domain in full, with the rest retrieved from reference TRBV12-5 and TRBJ2-7, is DARVTQTPRHKVTEMGQEVTMRCQPILGHNTVFWYRQTMMQGLELLAYFRNRAPLDDSGMPKDRFSAEMPDATLATLKIQPSEPRDSAVYFCASAPQGVPYEQYFGPGTRLTVT.